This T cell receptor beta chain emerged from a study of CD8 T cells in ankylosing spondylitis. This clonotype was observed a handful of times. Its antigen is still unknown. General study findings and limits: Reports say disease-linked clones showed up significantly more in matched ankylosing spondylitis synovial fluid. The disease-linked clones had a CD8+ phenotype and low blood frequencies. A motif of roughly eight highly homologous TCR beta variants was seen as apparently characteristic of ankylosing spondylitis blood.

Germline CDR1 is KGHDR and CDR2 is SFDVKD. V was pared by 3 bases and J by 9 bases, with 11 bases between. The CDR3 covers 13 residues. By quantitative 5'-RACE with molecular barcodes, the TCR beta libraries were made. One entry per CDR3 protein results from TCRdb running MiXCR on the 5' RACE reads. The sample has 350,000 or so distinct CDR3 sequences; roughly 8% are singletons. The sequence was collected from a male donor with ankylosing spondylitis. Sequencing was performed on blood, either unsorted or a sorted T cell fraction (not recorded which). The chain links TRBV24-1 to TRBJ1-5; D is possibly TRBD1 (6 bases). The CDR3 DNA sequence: TGTGCCACCAGTGATGGGGGCAGCGGGCCCCAGCATTTT. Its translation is CATSDGGSGPQHF.